This T cell receptor beta chain was recorded in a study of T cells in localized non-small cell lung cancer. On this clone itself: Antigen: not known.

Repertoires were generated with immunoSEQ multiplex PCR, while TCRdb's copy carries only in-frame clones and drops some. Of under 3,000 clones in the sample, under 30% are singletons; the top ten hold around an eighth. Overall study findings and caveats: Exceeding tumor, uninvolved adjacent lung had the highest T cell clonality. Patients showing higher blood T cell density tended to see longer overall survival. Adjacent lung was found to contain a median approximately 60 of the top 100 tumor clones.

The V gene's germline CDR1 is MNHNS and CDR2 SASEGT. Germline trimming cut 4 bases from V and 1 base from J; bases unmatched to any gene: 10. The CDR3 runs 19 residues. The chain links TRBV6-1 to TRBJ2-1, with 13 positions matching TRBD2. Sequences were derived from lung tumor tissue, sampled before any cancer treatment. The sequence was obtained from a woman between 35 and 70 years old with stage III lung adenocarcinoma. As DNA, the CDR3 is TGTGCCAGCAGTGCCAGTACTAGCGGGAGGGCCGATTCCTACAATGAGCAGTTCTTC. Protein: CASSASTSGRADSYNEQFF.